This TCR beta chain was captured by sequencing in a study of cytomegalovirus exposure and HLA in healthy donors. General study points: Likely technical artifact: a cluster of highly shared sequence variants.

The CDR3 length is 16 residues. CDR1 and CDR2 from the germline V gene are KGHSH and LQKENI. Comment on this clone: The antigen remains undetermined.

The PCR employed 60 Vbeta primers together with 13 Jbeta primers. Per the authors' pipeline: Counted up in a later analysis, unique TCR beta chains came to some 72 million, with around 11 million shared. Using immunoSEQ multiplex PCR, the repertoire was profiled, and TCRdb retains in-frame clones only, with some absent. Clone size and the V and J calls come from that table; the DNA yielded D and trimming. In the table there are about 73,000 clones, 65% to 85% of which are singletons. The sample comprised PBMCs. V and J are TRBV18 and TRBJ2-5, with 7 bases that match TRBD2. The J call is in doubt because the DNA end fits TRBJ2-7 better. The TCR was taken from a man between 65 and 85 years old in good health and CMV-seronegative. The DNA of the CDR3 is TGTGCCAGCTCACCACCTATCGCTAGCGGCTCCTACGAGCAGTACTTC. Its protein is CASSPPIASGSYEQYF.